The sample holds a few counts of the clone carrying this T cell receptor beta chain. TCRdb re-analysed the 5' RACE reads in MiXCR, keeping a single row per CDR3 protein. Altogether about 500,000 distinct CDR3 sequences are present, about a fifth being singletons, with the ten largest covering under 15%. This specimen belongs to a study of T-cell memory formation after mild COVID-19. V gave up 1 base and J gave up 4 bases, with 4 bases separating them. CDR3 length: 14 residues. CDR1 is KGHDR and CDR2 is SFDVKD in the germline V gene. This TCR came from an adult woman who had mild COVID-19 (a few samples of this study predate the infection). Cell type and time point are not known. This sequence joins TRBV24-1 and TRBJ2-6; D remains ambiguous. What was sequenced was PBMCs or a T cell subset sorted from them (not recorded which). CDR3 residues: CATSDLSGANVLTF. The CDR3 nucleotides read TGTGCCACCAGTGATTTATCGGGGGCCAACGTCCTGACTTTC.